This is a list of T cell receptor beta chains from one sample in a study of T cells after yellow fever vaccination. MiXCR, run by TCRdb on the 5' RACE reads, gives a single entry per CDR3 protein. The table has approximately 90,000 distinct CDR3 sequences, less than 6% seen once. This sample comprised CD8+ T cells sorted from PBMCs, obtained 10 days after the yellow fever booster vaccination. The receptors were gathered from a man aged 18 to 30 who received the YFV17D yellow fever vaccine. Each CDR3 is given with its conserved first and last residue. The D gene is left open where the match is weak. For some rows the clone size is stated as once, few or many, or as a class when expanded; others skip it.

d_call j_call clone_size v_call cdr3_nt cdr3_aa
TRBD2 TRBJ2-1 NA TRBV5-1 TGCGCCAGCACGGCTAGCGGGAACAATGAGCAGTTCTTC CASTASGNNEQFF
NA TRBJ1-2 few TRBV14 TGTGCCAGCAGCCGCGGGGCGGGCTATGGCTACACCTTC CASSRGAGYGYTF
NA TRBJ2-5 NA TRBV5-1 TGCGCCAGCAGCACCCCAGGGGCAGGGGACCAAGAGACCCAGTACTTC CASSTPGAGDQETQYF
TRBD2 TRBJ2-3 NA TRBV9 TGTGCCAGCAGCGCTCTAGCGGGGGGGCCGACAGATACGCAGTATTTT CASSALAGGPTDTQYF
NA TRBJ1-2 NA TRBV6-5 TGTGCCAGCACGTTAACAGGCTATGGCTACACCTTC CASTLTGYGYTF
TRBD2 TRBJ2-3 NA TRBV7-3 TGTGCCAGCAGCCGAAGAGCGGGGGGGAGGGCAGATACGCAGTATTTT CASSRRAGGRADTQYF
NA TRBJ2-1 NA TRBV9 TGTGCCAGCAGCGTAAGACCCGTAGGCTACAATGAGCAGTTCTTC CASSVRPVGYNEQFF
NA TRBJ1-5 few TRBV4-3 TGCGCCAGCAGCCAAGCAACAACCTACCAGCCCCAGCATTTT CASSQATTYQPQHF
TRBD2 TRBJ2-3 few TRBV7-2 TGTGCCAGCAGCCCCCATGGTGGGGTTGATAGCGGGGGCACAGATACGCAGTATTTT CASSPHGGVDSGGTDTQYF
TRBD1 TRBJ2-4 few TRBV12-3/TRBV12-4 TGTGCCAGCCTTCAACCCGGGACAGGGAAAAACATTCAGTACTTC CASLQPGTGKNIQYF
TRBD1 TRBJ2-7 NA TRBV4-1 TGCGCCAGCAGCCGGGGACAGCTAAGCTCCTACGAGCAGTACTTC CASSRGQLSSYEQYF
NA TRBJ1-5 NA TRBV12-3/TRBV12-4 TGTGCCAGCAGCCCGGTATTCCAGCCCCAGCATTTT CASSPVFQPQHF
NA TRBJ2-2 many TRBV29-1 TGCAGCGTCCGCAAAAGCAAGTCCCACGGGGAGCTGTTTTTT CSVRKSKSHGELFF
NA TRBJ2-3 NA TRBV12-3/TRBV12-4 TGTGCCAGCAGCACCGCGTTAGGCACAGATACGCAGTATTTT CASSTALGTDTQYF
NA TRBJ2-6 NA TRBV6-2/TRBV6-3 TGTGCCAGCAGTGTATTGCTTGAGGCCAACGTCCTGACTTTC CASSVLLEANVLTF
TRBD2 TRBJ2-2 NA TRBV5-1 TGCGCCAGCAGCTTGACTGGGAGGGCCGGGGAGCTGTTTTTT CASSLTGRAGELFF
TRBD2 TRBJ2-7 many TRBV27 TGTGCCAGCAGTTTATCTGTCCTAGCGGGACCCCCGTCGTACGAGCAGTACTTC CASSLSVLAGPPSYEQYF
NA TRBJ1-2 NA TRBV12-3/TRBV12-4 TGTGCCAGCAGTTTAGCGCAGGGGTGGAGGACCTTC CASSLAQGWRTF
NA TRBJ1-1 few TRBV7-9 TGTGCCAGCAGCCCCCCTGGGGGGCAAGGTGGAATGAACACTGAAGCTTTCTTT CASSPPGGQGGMNTEAFF